The sequence of this T cell receptor (beta chain) was determined in a study of cytomegalovirus exposure and HLA in healthy donors. Turning to the study itself: Early on, a data release was issued that held about 85 million unique TCRs from HLA-typed donors.

Study results and limitations: Researchers counted 180 or so TCR beta chains as cytomegalovirus-associated. Productive status was seen about 87% or about 30% of the time for most TCR beta V segments in an earlier analysis.

Details on this clone: The antigen remains unidentified. Other DNA sequences of this sample code for an identical CDR3.

Primers: 60 Vbeta forward and 13 Jbeta reverse. Generated by immunoSEQ multiplex PCR, the TCRdb table keeps only in-frame clones and is missing some. Among around 170,000 clones, 65% to 85% were seen once, and the ten largest hold 1% to 1.5%. Nominally healthy donors were sampled, though unrecorded immune exposures were likely. V was pared by 0 bases and J by 4 bases, with 7 bases between. The CDR3 extends over 13 amino acids. Germline values: CDR1 MNHEY, CDR2 SVGAGI. This rearrangement joins TRBV6-5 to TRBJ2-7, with D unclear. Sequenced sample: PBMCs. This sequence originates from a man aged 50 to 60 in good health and CMV-seropositive. CDR3 sequence: CASSYSGTYEQYF. The CDR3 DNA is TGTGCCAGCAGTTACTCTGGCACGTACGAGCAGTACTTC.